The 5 T cell receptor beta chains given below trace back to one sample, sequenced in a study of cytomegalovirus exposure and HLA in healthy donors. The PCR used 60 Vbeta and 13 Jbeta primers. Produced via immunoSEQ multiplex PCR; TCRdb's table is partial and in-frame only. The data show roughly 170,000 clones, 70% to 80% seen once. The specimen was PBMCs. These receptors all stem from a female donor in good health and CMV-seronegative.

This chain links TRBV10-3 with TRBJ2-3; maybe TRBD2 (6 bases). V lost 2 bases and J lost 8, with 20 bases in between. Germline V lookup: CDR1 ENHRY, CDR2 SYGVKD. CDR3 length: 16 residues. The CDR3 protein is CAISETPGAGVGTQYF. The CDR3 DNA follows: TGTGCCATCAGTGAGACTCCGGGAGCCGGAGTTGGTACGCAGTATTTT.

In DNA form, the CDR3 reads TGTGCCTGGTCCCGTACAGATACGCAGTATTTT. Amino acids: CAWSRTDTQYF. The chain joins TRBV30 to TRBJ2-3; D is undetermined. V lost 5 bases to trimming and J lost 3 bases, with 6 bases between them. CDR1 GTSNPN and CDR2 SVGIG come from the germline V gene (reference sequence). The CDR3 has 11 residues.

This chain joins TRBV19 and TRBJ1-5, with 9 bases aligning to TRBD1. From germline, CDR1 is LNHDA and CDR2 SQIVND (reference sequence). The V and J ends lost 6 bases and 3 bases, in that order; junction bases with no gene match: 6. The CDR3 totals 15 residues. The chain's CDR3 is CASRRGTGYNQPQHF. The CDR3, as DNA: TGTGCCAGTAGAAGGGGGACAGGGTACAATCAGCCCCAGCATTTT.

The CDR3 sequence is CASSIPGTASNYGYTF. The CDR3 region has the DNA TGTGCCAGCAGTATACCTGGGACAGCCTCTAACTATGGCTACACCTTC. This chain joins TRBV28 and TRBJ1-2; 7 bases are shared with TRBD1. There are 16 residues in the CDR3. Trimming at V came to 5 bases and at J to 0 bases, leaving 9 bases not matched to a gene. Per germline, CDR1 MDHEN and CDR2 SYDVKM.

CDR3 DNA: TGTGCCAGCAGTTACAGTCAGTTAAACTATGGCTACACCTTC. Translation gives CASSYSQLNYGYTF. V usage is TRBV6-6 and J usage is TRBJ1-2; D gene ambiguous. In germline, CDR1 is MNHNY, CDR2 SVGAGI (reference sequence). V gave up 2 bases and J gave up 2 bases, with 9 bases separating them. This CDR3 is built from 14 residues.